This is a list of T cell receptor beta chains from one sample in a study of blood T cell repertoires in COVID-19. The method was immunoSEQ multiplex PCR; TCRdb's version includes in-frame clones alone and lacks a portion of them. The repertoire consists of around 150,000 clones, with over 60% occurring once and the leading ten covering around 3.2%. The sample was PBMCs or T cells enriched from blood (not recorded which). The receptors were sampled from a woman aged 45-60 years who had recovered from COVID-19. CDR3s include the opening cysteine and the closing phenylalanine or tryptophan. A D gene is named only where the DNA matches it firmly. Size values are once, few and many counts, or a class for expanded clones, and some rows have none.

TRBJ2-1 TRBD2 - TRBV10-3 TGTGCCATCAACAGAGCGGGAGGCAATGAGCAGTTCTTC CAINRAGGNEQFF
TRBJ1-2 TRBD1 - TRBV7-3 TGTGCCAGCAGCCAAAATTGGGACAGCTATGGCTACACCTTC CASSQNWDSYGYTF
TRBJ2-5 TRBD2 - TRBV5-1 TGCGCCAGCAGCTTCCCAGCGGGAATCCAAGAGACCCAGTACTTC CASSFPAGIQETQYF
TRBJ1-2 TRBD1 once TRBV7-3 TGTGCCAGCAGCCCTACAGGGGGCCAGGCCTACACCTTC CASSPTGGQAYTF
TRBJ2-2 TRBD1 few TRBV4-1 TGCGCCAGCAGCCAAGCCCCGGGACAGCAAAACACCGGGGAGCTGTTTTTT CASSQAPGQQNTGELFF
TRBJ1-5 - - TRBV3-1/TRBV3-2 TGTGCCAGCAGCCAAGGGGAGGCGAGTCAGCCCCAGCATTTT CASSQGEASQPQHF
TRBJ2-2 - - TRBV14 TGTGCCAGCAGCCAAGAGCCCAGATTAAACACCGGGGAGCTGTTTTTT CASSQEPRLNTGELFF
TRBJ1-1 - - TRBV19 TGTGCCAGTAGTTCCCCCAGGGCTGCAGCTTTCTTT CASSSPRAAAFF
TRBJ2-2 - once TRBV5-1 TGCGCCAGCAGTTCGCTGACTAGTCACGGGGAGCTGTTTTTT CASSSLTSHGELFF
TRBJ2-1 TRBD2 - TRBV29-1 TGCAGCGTTGAAGGCCTAGCGGGGGGGCGCGATGAGCAGTTCTTC CSVEGLAGGRDEQFF
TRBJ1-5 TRBD1 - TRBV23-1 TGCGCCAGCAGTCGGTGGGACAGGGGTCGCAATCAGCCCCAGCATTTT CASSRWDRGRNQPQHF
TRBJ2-2 TRBD1 - TRBV27 TGTGCCAGCACGACAGGGGGCGCAGGGACCGGGGAGCTGTTTTTT CASTTGGAGTGELFF
TRBJ2-5 - few TRBV27 TGTGCCAGCAGTTGGCCAGGGGGGTTAGGGACCCAGTACTTC CASSWPGGLGTQYF
TRBJ1-4 - - TRBV3-1/TRBV3-2 TGTGCCAGCAGCCAAGGTGTGCAGGATCGGGAAAAACTGTTTTTT CASSQGVQDREKLFF
TRBJ1-1 - - TRBV10-2 TGCGCCAGCAGTGACGACAGCATGAACACTGAAGCTTTCTTT CASSDDSMNTEAFF
TRBJ2-7 - - TRBV7-9 TGTGCCAGCAGCCCCGAGGGCATCTACGAGCAGTACTTC CASSPEGIYEQYF
TRBJ2-3 TRBD2 - TRBV19 TGTGCCAGTAGTAAAGCGGGGGTAACAGATACGCAGTATTTT CASSKAGVTDTQYF
TRBJ1-4 TRBD1 few TRBV2 TGTGCCAGCCGAGACAGGGGGGGCGAAAAACTGTTTTTT CASRDRGGEKLFF
TRBJ1-1 - - TRBV19 TGTGCCAGTAGTCAAAAGCGGGGCCGGAACACTGAAGCTTTCTTT CASSQKRGRNTEAFF
TRBJ1-4 - - TRBV28 TGTGCCAGCAGTTCACATGGTGAAAAACTGTTTTTT CASSSHGEKLFF
TRBJ1-2 TRBD1 - TRBV5-1 TGCGCCAGCAGCTCCCCGGGACAGGGGGCGAATAACTATGGCTACACCTTC CASSSPGQGANNYGYTF
TRBJ2-7 TRBD1 - TRBV12-3/TRBV12-4 TGTGCCAGCAGTTTAGGACAGGGCTACGAGCAGTACTTC CASSLGQGYEQYF
TRBJ2-1 TRBD1 - TRBV7-9 TGTGCCAGCAGCTTTTGGGACAGCCACAATGAGCAGTTCTTC CASSFWDSHNEQFF
TRBJ1-1 - few TRBV7-9 TGTGCCAGCAGCGGCAGTTGGACTGAAGCTTTCTTT CASSGSWTEAFF
TRBJ1-6 - - TRBV27 TGTGCCAGCCGTTCCCAGGGAGTCAGGGGTTTTTCACCCCTCCACTTT CASRSQGVRGFSPLHF
TRBJ2-5 - - TRBV29-1 TGCAGCGTTGTGCCGCTAGTCGGAGAGACCCAGTACTTC CSVVPLVGETQYF
TRBJ1-5 TRBD1 - TRBV19 TGTGCCAGCACTCTTAAACAGGGGGGTAGCAATCAGCCCCAGCATTTT CASTLKQGGSNQPQHF
TRBJ1-1 - - TRBV9 TGTGCCAGCAGCGTAGTGGCGGGAGGGAACACTGAAGCTTTCTTT CASSVVAGGNTEAFF
TRBJ2-4 TRBD2 - TRBV18 TGTGCCAGCTCACCACCGGGACTAGCGGGGTTCGCTCTTAAGAACATTCAGTACTTC CASSPPGLAGFALKNIQYF
TRBJ1-4 TRBD1 - TRBV30 TGTGCCTGTTCCGGGACAGACGCCGAAAAACTGTTTTTT CACSGTDAEKLFF
TRBJ2-7 - - TRBV11-3 TGTGCCAGCAGCTTATCCTTACAGGGAGAAGGCGAGCAGTACTTC CASSLSLQGEGEQYF
TRBJ2-7 - - TRBV5-1 TGCGCCAGCAGCTTAGATTCGGGGGTTTTTGGCTACGAGCAGTACTTC CASSLDSGVFGYEQYF
TRBJ1-6 - - TRBV12-5 TGTGCTAGTGGGCCCTTTTCAGGGGTCGGTTCACCCCTCCACTTT CASGPFSGVGSPLHF
TRBJ2-7 - - TRBV11-3 TGTGCCAGCAGCCTCTACTCCTACGAGCAGTACTTC CASSLYSYEQYF
TRBJ1-2 TRBD1 few TRBV30 TGTGCCTGGGGACAGGGTTGGTATGGCTACACCTTC CAWGQGWYGYTF
TRBJ2-3 TRBD2 once TRBV24-1 TGTGCCACCAGTGAGCACCAAGGGCGGGAGGTGGCAGATACGCAGTATTTT CATSEHQGREVADTQYF
TRBJ2-7 TRBD2 - TRBV27 TGTGCCAGCAGTTTATGGGCGGGAGGGCCTTACGAGCAGTACTTC CASSLWAGGPYEQYF
TRBJ2-3 - - TRBV6-1 TGTGCCAGCAGTGAAGTGGGGAGCAGGAGCACAGATACGCAGTATTTT CASSEVGSRSTDTQYF
TRBJ2-6 - - TRBV11-3 TGTGCCAGCAGCAAACCTAGGGTGGGAGTCCCTGGGGCCAACGTCCTGACTTTC CASSKPRVGVPGANVLTF
TRBJ2-5 - - TRBV9 TGTGCCAGCAGCGACCGACAGGAGCAAGAGACCCAGTACTTC CASSDRQEQETQYF
TRBJ2-1 TRBD2 - TRBV9 TGTGCCAGCAGCGTAAGCTCTAGCGGCAATGAGCAGTTCTTC CASSVSSSGNEQFF
TRBJ1-1 - - TRBV19 TGTGCCAGTAGTATATTGCTATTGAACACTGAAGCTTTCTTT CASSILLLNTEAFF
TRBJ2-1 TRBD2 many TRBV2 TGTGCCAGCAGTAAACACCTCGGACTAGCGGGAGAGCTTGAGCAGTTCTTC CASSKHLGLAGELEQFF
TRBJ2-5 - - TRBV19 TGTGCCAGTAGTATCGGGTCCCAGGGGGAGACCCAGTACTTC CASSIGSQGETQYF
TRBJ1-4 - - TRBV7-9 TGTGCCAGCAGCGTGGGAGGCAGTGAAAAACTGTTTTTT CASSVGGSEKLFF
TRBJ2-1 TRBD2 - TRBV2 TGTGCCAGCAGTGCGACTAGCCGTGAGCAGTTCTTC CASSATSREQFF
TRBJ2-1 - - TRBV27 TGTGCCAGCAGTTCCCTGGACTATCCCCTCTACTACAATGAGCAGTTCTTC CASSSLDYPLYYNEQFF
TRBJ2-3 TRBD2 - TRBV27 TGTGCCAGCATCGGCAGCGGGGGCGTCGGTACGCAGTATTTT CASIGSGGVGTQYF
TRBJ1-2 - - TRBV5-1 TGCGCCAGCAGCACTGAAACTAACTATGGCTACACCTTC CASSTETNYGYTF
TRBJ1-5 - - TRBV14 TGTGCCAGCAGCGTTATCGGATCAGGCCCCCAGCATTTT CASSVIGSGPQHF
TRBJ1-2 - - TRBV12-3/TRBV12-4 TGTGCCAGCACCCTGGGGCTCTATGGCTACACCTTC CASTLGLYGYTF
TRBJ2-1 - - TRBV5-4 TGTGCCAGCAGCTTGACGGGAACCTACAATGAGCAGTTCTTC CASSLTGTYNEQFF
TRBJ1-1 - few TRBV30 TGTGCCTGGAGGGGCGAACCGAACACTGAAGCTTTCTTT CAWRGEPNTEAFF
TRBJ2-2 - - TRBV20-1 TGCAGTGCGAGTAAAGGACAGAGCACCGGGGAGCTGTTTTTT CSASKGQSTGELFF
TRBJ1-1 - - TRBV19 TGTGCCAGTAACCGGGACTCCACCCCGAACACTGAAGCTTTCTTT CASNRDSTPNTEAFF